Below, 9 T cell receptor beta chains from the same sample are listed, as sequenced in a study of blood T cell repertoires in COVID-19. Assay: immunoSEQ multiplex PCR; the TCRdb copy retains only in-frame clones and omits some. The table records 190,000 or so clones, 87% of them present only once. The sequencing input was peripheral blood. These receptors were collected from a woman younger than 30 who had recovered from COVID-19.

The genes are TRBV19 and TRBJ2-2, with a weak D call TRBD1 (6 bases). Per germline, CDR1 LNHDA and CDR2 SQIVND (reference sequence). This CDR3 comprises 16 residues. Between the trimmed V and J ends, which lost 6 bases and 5 bases, there was a span of 19 bases. CDR3: CASRPLAGTLTGELFF. CDR3 in DNA: TGTGCCAGTAGACCCCTCGCCGGGACACTTACCGGGGAGCTGTTTTTT.

This chain connects TRBV5-1 to TRBJ2-1; 11 bases are a match to TRBD2. Trimming at V came to 8 bases and at J to 6 bases, leaving 10 bases not matched to a gene. The germline CDR1 and CDR2 sequences are SGHRS and YFSETQ. The CDR3 totals 15 residues. The CDR3 nucleotides read TGCGCCAGTTGGGACCCTAGCGGGGGGTTCAATGAGCAGTTCTTC. Its protein product is CASWDPSGGFNEQFF.

The chain is built from TRBV6-5 and TRBJ2-7; 12 nucleotides match TRBD1. With 6 bases clipped from V and 3 bases from J, the junction kept 3 bases outside the gene matches. Germline CDR1 MNHEY, CDR2 SVGAGI. The CDR3 is 14 amino acids. The CDR3 reads CASRGTGGIYEQYF. CDR3 coding DNA: TGTGCCAGCAGGGGGACAGGGGGCATCTACGAGCAGTACTTC.

The chain employs TRBV4-1 and TRBJ1-6; no clear D gene. The germline CDR1 and CDR2 sequences are MGHRA and YSYEKL. V lost 0 bases and J 8 bases, leaving 11 bases between the germline ends. This CDR3 is 15 amino acids long. The CDR3 here is CASSQDTGNDSPLHF. The CDR3 nucleotides are TGCGCCAGCAGCCAAGATACGGGGAATGATTCACCCCTCCACTTT.

The chain is built from TRBV11-3 and TRBJ2-2, with 9 bases fitting TRBD1. This CDR3 spans 18 amino acids. Germline V gene data show CDR1 as SGHNT and CDR2 as YENEEA. J gave up 5 bases and V 0 bases, and 10 bases lay outside the gene matches. CDR3 sequence (DNA): TGTGCCAGCAGCTTAGACCGGGTCGGGACAGGGAATACCGGGGAGCTGTTTTTT. This encodes CASSLDRVGTGNTGELFF.

The chain is built from TRBV11-2 and TRBJ2-1; TRBD2 matches 7 bases. Germline V gene data show CDR1 as SGHAT and CDR2 as FQNNGV. Trimming took 0 bases from V and 6 from J; bases not matched to a gene: 2. This CDR3 is 14 amino acids long. CDR3 loop: CASSLDTGGNEQFF. For the CDR3, the DNA is TGTGCCAGCAGCTTAGATACGGGGGGCAATGAGCAGTTCTTC.

This clone was found once. The rearrangement joins TRBV5-1 to TRBJ1-6; 11 bases align to TRBD1. V lost 3 bases to trimming and J lost 7 bases; unmatched junction nucleotides: 6. Germline V gives CDR1 SGHRS, CDR2 YFSETQ. CDR3 length: 16 residues. CDR3 bases: TGCGCCAGCAGCTATCTGGACAGGGGGCGGAATTCACCCCTCCACTTT. Translating it yields CASSYLDRGRNSPLHF.

The chain has TRBV7-2 and TRBJ2-1; D is possibly TRBD2 (6 bases). With 8 bases removed from V and 4 bases from J, the gap between germline ends came to 6 bases. This CDR3 region has 11 residues. CDR1 SGHTA and CDR2 FQGNSA come from the germline V gene. The CDR3 protein is CASGGYNEQFF. For the CDR3, the DNA is TGTGCCAGCGGGGGGTACAATGAGCAGTTCTTC.

V is TRBV21-1 and J is TRBJ2-7; TRBD2, the D gene given by the table, was not confirmed from the DNA. TRBV21-1 is reported as a pseudogene. This CDR3 region has 14 residues. The CDR3 DNA reads as TGTGCCAGCAGCACGGGACTAGCCTCCTACGAGCAGTACGTC. Translation: CASSTGLASYEQYV.